This T cell receptor (beta chain) was sequenced during a study of blood T cell repertoires in COVID-19. Overall study context: Sites across the United States, Italy and Spain contributed samples from acute and convalescent COVID-19. The cDNA or gDNA used as material had been derived from T cells, B-cell-depleted T cells, or PBMCs.

Repertoires were generated with immunoSEQ multiplex PCR, while TCRdb's copy carries only in-frame clones and drops some. The sample has some 120,000 clones; nearly 90% are singletons. The CDR3 runs to 13 residues. V was cut by 3 bases and J by 0 bases, with 9 bases left in between. Germline loops: CDR1 DFQATT, CDR2 SNEGSKA (reference sequence). The sequence came from a woman of 80 years or more with acute or convalescent COVID-19. Material: peripheral blood. The chain recombines TRBV20-1 with TRBJ2-7; no clear D. The CDR3 sequence: CSASDIISYEQYF. The CDR3 DNA reads as TGCAGTGCTAGTGATATTATCTCCTACGAGCAGTACTTC.